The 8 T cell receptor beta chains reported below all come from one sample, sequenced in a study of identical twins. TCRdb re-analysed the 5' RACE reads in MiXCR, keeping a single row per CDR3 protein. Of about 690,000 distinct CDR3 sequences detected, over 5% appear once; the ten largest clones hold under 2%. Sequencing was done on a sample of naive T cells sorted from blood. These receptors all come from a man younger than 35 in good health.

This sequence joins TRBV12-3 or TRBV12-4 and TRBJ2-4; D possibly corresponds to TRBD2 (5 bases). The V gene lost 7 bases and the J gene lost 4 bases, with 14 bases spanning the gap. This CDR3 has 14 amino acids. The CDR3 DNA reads TGTGCCAGCACCTCTAGGAGAGGGAAAAACATTCAGTACTTC. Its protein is CASTSRRGKNIQYF.

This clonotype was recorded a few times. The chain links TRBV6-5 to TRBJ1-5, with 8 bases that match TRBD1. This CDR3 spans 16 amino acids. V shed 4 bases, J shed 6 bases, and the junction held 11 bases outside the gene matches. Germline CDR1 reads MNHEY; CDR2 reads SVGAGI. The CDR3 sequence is CASSSNRGWESQPQHF. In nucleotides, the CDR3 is TGTGCCAGCAGTTCAAACAGGGGGTGGGAAAGTCAGCCCCAGCATTTT.

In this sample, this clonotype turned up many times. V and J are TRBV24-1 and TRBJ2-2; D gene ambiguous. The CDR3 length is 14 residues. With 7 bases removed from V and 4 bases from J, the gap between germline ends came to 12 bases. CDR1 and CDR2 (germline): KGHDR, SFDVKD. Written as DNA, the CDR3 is TGTGCCACCAGAGGTGGAAGTAGCACCGGGGAGCTGTTTTTT. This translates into CATRGGSSTGELFF.

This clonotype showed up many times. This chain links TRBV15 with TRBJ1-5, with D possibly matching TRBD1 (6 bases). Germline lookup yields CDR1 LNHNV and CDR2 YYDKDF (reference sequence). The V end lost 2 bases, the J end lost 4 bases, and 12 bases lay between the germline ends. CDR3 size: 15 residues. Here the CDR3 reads CATSRTGHLNQPQHF. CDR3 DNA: TGTGCCACCAGCAGAACGGGACACCTGAATCAGCCCCAGCATTTT.

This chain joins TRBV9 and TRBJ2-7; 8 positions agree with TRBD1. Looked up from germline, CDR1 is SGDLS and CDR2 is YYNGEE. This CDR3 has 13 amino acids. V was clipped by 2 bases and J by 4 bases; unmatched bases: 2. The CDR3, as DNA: TGTGCCAGCAGCGTCCGGACAGGGTACGAGCAGTACTTC. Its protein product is CASSVRTGYEQYF.

This CDR3 is CASVGLAGAYEQYF. CDR3 DNA: TGTGCCAGCGTCGGACTAGCGGGGGCCTACGAGCAGTACTTC. The chain has TRBV28 and TRBJ2-7; TRBD2 aligns across 13 bases. The CDR3 consists of 14 residues. Germline CDR1 is MDHEN and CDR2 is SYDVKM. Germline trimming cut 8 bases from V and 2 bases from J; bases unmatched to any gene: 3.

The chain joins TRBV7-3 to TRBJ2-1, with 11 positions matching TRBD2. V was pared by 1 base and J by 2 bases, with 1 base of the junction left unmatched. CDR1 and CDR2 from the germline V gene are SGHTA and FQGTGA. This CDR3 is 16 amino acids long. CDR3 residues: CASSLMTSGAYNEQFF. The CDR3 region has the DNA TGTGCCAGCAGCTTAATGACTAGCGGGGCCTACAATGAGCAGTTCTTC. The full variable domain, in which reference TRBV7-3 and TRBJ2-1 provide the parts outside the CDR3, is GAGVSQTPSNKVTEKGKYVELRCDPISGHTALYWYRQSLGQGPEFLIYFQGTGAADDSGLPNDRFFAVRPEGSVSTLKIQRTERGDSAVYLCASSLMTSGAYNEQFFGPGTRLTVL.

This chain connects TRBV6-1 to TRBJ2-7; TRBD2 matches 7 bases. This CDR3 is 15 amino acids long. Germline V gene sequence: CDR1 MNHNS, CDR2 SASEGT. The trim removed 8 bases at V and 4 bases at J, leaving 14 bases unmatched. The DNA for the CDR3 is TGTGCCAGCTTACCGACTAGCCAATCCCCATACGAGCAGTACGTC. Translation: CASLPTSQSPYEQYV.